These 17 T cell receptor beta chains were all obtained from the same sample, sequenced in a study of T cells in severe cutaneous drug reactions. The patients sequenced had a carbamazepine-induced Stevens-Johnson syndrome or toxic epidermal necrolysis reaction. Bulk and single-cell libraries used iRepertoire multiplex PCR with TCR subtype-specific primers. TCRdb re-called the multiplex PCR reads; one entry per CDR3 protein, DNA not given. The sample table sets out more than 5,500 distinct CDR3 sequences. Sample: cells from a skin blister. The receptors shown here come from a human donor with toxic epidermal necrolysis, a severe cutaneous drug reaction.

This chain links TRBV29-1 with TRBJ2-6. Germline V gives CDR1 SQVTM, CDR2 ANQGSEA. This CDR3 is 14 amino acids long. The CDR3 is CSAVEADPTNVLTF.

This chain joins TRBV29-1 and TRBJ2-7; TCRdb names TRBD1, which stays unverified in the absence of DNA. The germline V gene has CDR1 SQVTM and CDR2 ANQGSEA. The CDR3 loop spans 13 amino acids. CDR3 residues: CSVEAGMVDEQYF.

This clonotype shows up as medium-sized by frequency. This sequence joins TRBV7-6 and TRBJ2-1; with no DNA, the TCRdb D assignment of TRBD1 cannot be verified. The CDR3 extends over 17 amino acids. The germline V gene encodes CDR1 SGHVS and CDR2 FNYEAQ. The CDR3 sequence is CASSLVPDRSSYNEQFF. Supplemented by reference TRBV7-6 and TRBJ2-1, the full variable domain reads GAGVSQSPRYKVTKRGQDVALRCDPISGHVSLYWYRQALGQGPEFLTYFNYEAQQDKSGLPNDRFSAERPEGSISTLTIQRTEQRDSAMYRCASSLVPDRSSYNEQFFGPGTRLTVL.

The chain couples TRBV15 to TRBJ1-2; TCRdb returns TRBD1, unconfirmable since there is no DNA. CDR1 and CDR2 from the germline V gene are LNHNV and YYDKDF (reference sequence). This CDR3 region has 14 residues. CDR3 sequence: CATSALQGDYGYTF. The full variable domain, completed using reference TRBV15 and TRBJ1-2, is DAMVIQNPRYQVTQFGKPVTLSCSQTLNHNVMYWYQQKSSQAPKLLFHYYDKDFNNEADTPDNFQSRRPNTSFCFLDIRSPGLGDTAMYLCATSALQGDYGYTFGSGTRLTVV.

This clonotype is deemed medium-sized by its frequency. The rearrangement uses TRBV11-2 and TRBJ1-4; TCRdb names TRBD1, which stays unverified in the absence of DNA. The CDR3 contains 15 residues. From germline, CDR1 is SGHAT and CDR2 FQNNGV. The CDR3 sequence: CASSLGPGGGEKLFF.

Frequency places this clonotype as medium-sized. This chain connects TRBV29-1 to TRBJ2-2; TCRdb picks TRBD2, but there is no DNA to check that call. This CDR3 region has 13 residues. Germline values: CDR1 SQVTM, CDR2 ANQGSEA. CDR3 in amino acids: CSATSGISGELFF.

This chain joins TRBV27 and TRBJ1-2. This CDR3 is 13 amino acids long. Germline V lookup: CDR1 MNHEY, CDR2 SMNVEV (reference sequence). CDR3 sequence: CASSLSLGEGYTF.

The CDR3: CASSLAGDHGYTF. The rearrangement links TRBV13 to TRBJ1-2; with no DNA, the TCRdb D assignment of TRBD1 cannot be verified. Per the germline V gene, CDR1 is PRHDT and CDR2 is FYEKMQ (reference sequence). The CDR3 consists of 13 residues.

This chain links TRBV28 with TRBJ2-7; TCRdb proposes TRBD1, but this gene call is untestable without DNA. CDR3 length: 16 amino acids. Germline CDR1 is MDHEN and CDR2 is SYDVKM. CDR3 sequence: CASRGGQSNLYYEQYF.

CDR3: CASSYSRDPSYEQYF. This sequence joins TRBV6-5 and TRBJ2-7; the D gene TCRdb calls, TRBD1, cannot be checked with no DNA. The CDR3 loop spans 15 amino acids. The germline V gene has CDR1 MNHEY and CDR2 SVGAGI.

The chain has TRBV5-4 and TRBJ2-2. Germline V gene lookup returns CDR1 SGHNT and CDR2 YYREEE (reference sequence). The CDR3 contains 16 residues. The CDR3: CASSPDAYSNTGELFF.

The gene calls are TRBV7-7 and TRBJ2-3; TCRdb lists TRBD1, though no DNA is available to test this call. Germline V CDR1 and CDR2: SSHAT, FNYEAQ (reference sequence). The CDR3 has 15 amino acids. The CDR3 reads CASSFIPGAPDTQYF.

The chain uses TRBV4-3 and TRBJ2-7; lacking DNA, the TRBD1 call made by TCRdb goes unchecked. The CDR3 contains 15 residues. Germline assignment: CDR1 LGHNA and CDR2 YSLEER. The CDR3 sequence is CASSQVPRATYEQYF.

The gene calls are TRBV5-1 and TRBJ1-1. The CDR3 has 14 amino acids. Germline V CDR1 and CDR2: SGHRS, YFSETQ. The CDR3 loop reads CASSNRGGKAEAFF.

The rearrangement joins TRBV28 to TRBJ2-7; absent DNA, TCRdb's TRBD1 call cannot be checked. The CDR3 totals 14 residues. Per germline, CDR1 MDHEN and CDR2 SYDVKM. The CDR3 sequence is CASSLAPGPYEQYF.

The CDR3 region is CASRDYTSPLHF. The gene calls are TRBV28 and TRBJ1-6; lacking DNA, the TRBD1 call made by TCRdb goes unchecked. Germline values: CDR1 MDHEN, CDR2 SYDVKM. The length of the CDR3 is 12 residues.

The rearrangement joins TRBV9 to TRBJ2-2; the D gene TCRdb calls, TRBD2, cannot be checked with no DNA. Per germline, CDR1 SGDLS and CDR2 YYNGEE. This CDR3 contains 15 residues. CDR3 sequence: CASSAGTISTGELFF.